This is a list of T cell receptor beta chains from one sample in a study of blood T cells in healthy people across ages. TCRdb ran MiXCR on the 5' RACE reads and lists one entry per CDR3 protein. Among 1.5 million to 1.8 million distinct CDR3 sequences listed, 40% to 45% were seen once. Sequencing was done on a sample of blood. These receptors were obtained from a woman between 18 and 29 years old in good health. The CDR3 runs from the conserved cysteine through the conserved F or W.

v_call,j_call,cdr3_aa
TRBV12-3/TRBV12-4,TRBJ2-7,CASSTGSHQTQYF
TRBV24-1,NA,CATSDSAVSEQYF
TRBV15,TRBJ2-7,CATSTNRGYEQYF
TRBV20-1,TRBJ2-7,CSARDRQGPYEQYF
TRBV21-1,TRBJ2-7,CASSKDSGQVSPYEQYF
TRBV29-1,TRBJ1-2,CSVDGETGSNYGYTF
TRBV27,TRBJ2-3,CASSLWRDRVDTQYF
TRBV10-3,TRBJ1-6,CAISEPTGATSLTLHF
TRBV25-1,TRBJ2-3,CASGGPGQGVTDTQYF
TRBV3-1,TRBJ1-2,CASSQDPDRVYGYTF
TRBV7-8,TRBJ1-1,CASSLARTQNTEAFF
TRBV10-3,TRBJ1-2,CAISVMPEANYGYTF
TRBV9,TRBJ1-4,CASSVETGGKLFF
TRBV3-1,TRBJ2-5,CASSHSRGRPQETQYF
TRBV3-1,TRBJ2-6,CASSQFNSGANVLTF
TRBV7-3,TRBJ2-7,CASSLIGSGLNNEQYF
TRBV12-3/TRBV12-4,TRBJ2-1,CASSLGGGPNEQFF
TRBV20-1,TRBJ2-7,CSARDRRAGGDYEQYF
TRBV27,TRBJ2-7,CASSVSQFSYEQYF
TRBV4-1,TRBJ2-5,CASSQDILADQETQYF
TRBV5-1,TRBJ2-7,CASSFDPGTSGKNNEQYF
TRBV16,TRBJ1-2,CASSQSKKSSYGYTF